The rows below give T cell receptor beta chains drawn from one sample of a study of blood T cell repertoires in COVID-19. Produced via immunoSEQ multiplex PCR; TCRdb's table is partial and in-frame only. The sample contains 15,000 to 20,000 clones, 85% to 90% of which appear only once. The sequenced sample was peripheral blood. Receptors were obtained from a human donor in a cohort sampled during active COVID-19. CDR3s include the opening cysteine and the closing phenylalanine or tryptophan. A D gene is named only where the DNA matches it firmly. Some rows mark clone size as missing; the rest say once, few, many or name a class of expanded clone.

D: TRBD2
size: NA
J: TRBJ2-7
V: TRBV11-2
CDR3: CASSYTGRSYEQYF
DNA: TGTGCCAGCAGCTATACCGGGAGGTCCTACGAGCAGTACTTC

D: NA
size: NA
J: TRBJ2-5
V: TRBV27
CDR3: CASSTYKGPRLKQETQYF
DNA: TGTGCCAGCAGCACTTATAAGGGGCCACGGCTAAAACAAGAGACCCAGTACTTC

D: NA
size: NA
J: TRBJ2-3
V: TRBV7-9
CDR3: CASSLARGGPDTQYF
DNA: TGTGCCAGCAGCTTAGCTAGGGGGGGGCCTGATACGCAGTATTTT

D: TRBD2
size: NA
J: TRBJ2-3
V: TRBV5-4
CDR3: CASSGAGTRVADTQYF
DNA: TGTGCCAGCAGCGGAGCCGGGACTAGGGTCGCAGATACGCAGTATTTT

D: TRBD1
size: NA
J: TRBJ1-2
V: TRBV29-1
CDR3: CSVEDGGRGPNYGYTF
DNA: TGCAGCGTTGAAGATGGGGGCAGGGGGCCTAACTATGGCTACACCTTC

D: TRBD2
size: once
J: TRBJ2-1
V: TRBV7-2
CDR3: CASQGLAGSYNEQFF
DNA: TGTGCCAGCCAGGGACTAGCGGGGTCTTACAATGAGCAGTTCTTC

D: NA
size: NA
J: TRBJ1-1
V: TRBV6-5
CDR3: CAGSRLWGGNTEAFF
DNA: TGTGCCGGCAGCCGGTTGTGGGGAGGTAACACTGAAGCTTTCTTT

D: NA
size: NA
J: TRBJ1-2
V: TRBV9
CDR3: CASSAGEGYGYTF
DNA: TGTGCCAGCAGCGCGGGAGAGGGGTATGGCTACACCTTC

D: NA
size: NA
J: TRBJ2-3
V: TRBV7-9
CDR3: CASSLGQSRTDTQYF
DNA: TGTGCCAGCAGCTTGGGACAAAGCAGGACAGATACGCAGTATTTT

D: TRBD2
size: NA
J: TRBJ2-3
V: TRBV27
CDR3: CASSERGAGTDTQYF
DNA: TGTGCCAGCAGCGAGCGGGGGGCTGGCACAGATACGCAGTATTTT

D: TRBD2
size: NA
J: TRBJ2-5
V: TRBV7-6
CDR3: CASSNSAGELQETQYF
DNA: TGTGCCAGCAGCAACTCAGCGGGAGAGCTACAAGAGACCCAGTACTTC

D: NA
size: NA
J: TRBJ1-1
V: TRBV5-5
CDR3: CASSFGGRATWYTEAFF
DNA: TGTGCCAGCAGCTTTGGGGGCAGGGCCACCTGGTACACTGAAGCTTTCTTT

D: NA
size: NA
J: TRBJ1-2
V: TRBV6-2/TRBV6-3
CDR3: CASSQLGRRYTF
DNA: TGTGCCAGCAGTCAACTAGGCCGCCGCTACACCTTC

D: TRBD1
size: NA
J: TRBJ2-7
V: TRBV5-1
CDR3: CASSWTGDNEQYF
DNA: TGCGCCAGCAGCTGGACAGGGGATAACGAGCAGTACTTC

D: NA
size: NA
J: TRBJ2-3
V: TRBV9
CDR3: CASSVQTGVTDTQYF
DNA: TGTGCCAGCAGCGTACAAACCGGGGTCACAGATACGCAGTATTTT

D: TRBD2
size: NA
J: TRBJ2-4
V: TRBV7-9
CDR3: CASSLGLAGGLAKNIQYF
DNA: TGTGCCAGCAGCTTAGGACTAGCGGGAGGACTAGCCAAAAACATTCAGTACTTC

D: NA
size: NA
J: TRBJ1-1
V: TRBV12-2
CDR3: CASRLGVMNTEAFF
DNA: TGTGCAAGTCGCCTGGGCGTCATGAACACTGAAGCTTTCTTT

D: TRBD1
size: NA
J: TRBJ2-5
V: TRBV25-1
CDR3: CASSDPTGGETQYF
DNA: TGTGCCAGCAGTGACCCCACAGGGGGGGAGACCCAGTACTTC

D: NA
size: NA
J: TRBJ2-5
V: TRBV2
CDR3: CASSGGGAETQYF
DNA: TGTGCCAGCAGTGGAGGCGGGGCGGAGACCCAGTACTTC

D: NA
size: once
J: TRBJ1-4
V: TRBV6-6
CDR3: CASHPGGAGEKLFF
DNA: TGTGCCAGCCATCCCGGGGGGGCCGGAGAAAAACTGTTTTTT

D: TRBD1
size: NA
J: TRBJ2-7
V: TRBV5-1
CDR3: CASYGTDSYEQYF
DNA: TGCGCCAGCTATGGGACAGACTCCTACGAGCAGTACTTC

D: NA
size: NA
J: TRBJ2-1
V: TRBV12-3/TRBV12-4
CDR3: CASRGDSNNEQFF
DNA: TGTGCCAGCAGAGGGGACTCGAACAATGAGCAGTTCTTC

D: TRBD1
size: NA
J: TRBJ1-2
V: TRBV5-1
CDR3: CASSPSIGQGVGYTF
DNA: TGCGCCAGCAGCCCCTCGATCGGACAGGGGGTCGGCTACACCTTC

D: TRBD1
size: NA
J: TRBJ1-6
V: TRBV5-4
CDR3: CASSRGQGGSPLHF
DNA: TGTGCCAGCAGTAGAGGACAGGGTGGTTCACCCCTCCACTTT

D: TRBD1
size: NA
J: TRBJ2-5
V: TRBV7-6
CDR3: CASSLVAGQGTETQYF
DNA: TGTGCCAGCAGCTTAGTAGCCGGACAGGGGACTGAGACCCAGTACTTC

D: NA
size: NA
J: TRBJ2-3
V: TRBV3-1/TRBV3-2
CDR3: CASSYQGADTQYF
DNA: TGTGCCAGCAGCTACCAGGGCGCAGATACGCAGTATTTT

D: TRBD1
size: few
J: TRBJ2-7
V: TRBV3-1/TRBV3-2
CDR3: CASSPRDRAKTEQYF
DNA: TGTGCCAGCAGCCCACGGGACAGGGCAAAGACAGAGCAGTACTTC

D: TRBD1
size: NA
J: TRBJ2-1
V: TRBV5-1
CDR3: CASSLTGGAYNEQFF
DNA: TGCGCCAGCAGCTTAACAGGGGGTGCCTACAATGAGCAGTTCTTC

D: TRBD1
size: NA
J: TRBJ1-5
V: TRBV5-6
CDR3: CASSFRQGSQPQHF
DNA: TGTGCCAGCAGCTTCCGACAGGGTTCTCAGCCCCAGCATTTT

D: NA
size: NA
J: TRBJ1-1
V: TRBV9
CDR3: CASSVSGSSNTEAFF
DNA: TGTGCCAGCAGCGTATCAGGGTCTTCGAACACTGAAGCTTTCTTT

D: NA
size: few
J: TRBJ2-1
V: TRBV27
CDR3: CASSPRDFYNEQFF
DNA: TGTGCCAGCAGTCCCCGGGACTTCTACAATGAGCAGTTCTTC

D: NA
size: NA
J: TRBJ1-1
V: TRBV7-9
CDR3: CASSLIEVITNTEAFF
DNA: TGTGCCAGCAGCTTAATAGAAGTAATTACGAACACTGAAGCTTTCTTT

D: TRBD2
size: NA
J: TRBJ2-1
V: TRBV19
CDR3: CASRDYAFGGYNEQFF
DNA: TGTGCCAGCAGGGACTATGCATTTGGGGGATACAATGAGCAGTTCTTC

D: TRBD1
size: NA
J: TRBJ2-5
V: TRBV5-1
CDR3: CASSLVTGGGETQYF
DNA: TGCGCCAGCAGCTTGGTTACAGGGGGCGGTGAGACCCAGTACTTC

D: NA
size: NA
J: TRBJ2-6
V: TRBV9
CDR3: CASSARAGANVLTF
DNA: TGTGCCAGCAGCGCCAGGGCTGGGGCCAACGTCCTGACTTTC

D: NA
size: NA
J: TRBJ2-7
V: TRBV12-5
CDR3: CASGRPQAAGITYEQYF
DNA: TGTGCTAGTGGCCGTCCCCAGGCGGCGGGAATCACCTACGAGCAGTACTTC

D: NA
size: NA
J: TRBJ2-7
V: TRBV7-2
CDR3: CASSFFGTPLYEQYF
DNA: TGTGCCAGCAGCTTTTTCGGGACTCCTCTCTACGAGCAGTACTTC

D: NA
size: NA
J: TRBJ2-5
V: TRBV27
CDR3: CASSLGGLQETQYF
DNA: TGTGCCAGCAGTTTAGGGGGCCTCCAAGAGACCCAGTACTTC

D: NA
size: NA
J: TRBJ1-3
V: TRBV10-3
CDR3: CAIRGIEGRRGNTIYF
DNA: TGTGCCATCAGAGGCATAGAGGGAAGGCGTGGAAACACCATATATTTT

D: TRBD2
size: NA
J: TRBJ2-3
V: TRBV5-5
CDR3: CASSLLAGGRADTQYF
DNA: TGTGCCAGCAGCTTGTTAGCGGGAGGGCGAGCAGATACGCAGTATTTT

D: NA
size: NA
J: TRBJ1-2
V: TRBV2
CDR3: CASSDNNYGYTF
DNA: TGTGCCAGCAGTGACAATAACTATGGCTACACCTTC

D: NA
size: NA
J: TRBJ2-1
V: TRBV10-1
CDR3: CASSPRGGGSYNEQFF
DNA: TGCGCCAGCAGTCCTCGGGGAGGGGGGTCCTACAATGAGCAGTTCTTC

D: NA
size: NA
J: TRBJ2-3
V: TRBV2
CDR3: CASSIVRGIAADTQYF
DNA: TGTGCCAGCAGTATCGTACGGGGGATTGCTGCAGATACGCAGTATTTT

D: TRBD2
size: once
J: TRBJ2-7
V: TRBV14
CDR3: CASSPIAGPGSYEQYF
DNA: TGTGCCAGCAGCCCTATAGCGGGGCCGGGAAGTTACGAGCAGTACTTC

D: NA
size: NA
J: TRBJ2-1
V: TRBV7-8
CDR3: CASSLEARGFSEQFF
DNA: TGTGCCAGCAGCTTGGAGGCTAGGGGGTTCTCGGAGCAGTTCTTC

D: NA
size: NA
J: TRBJ2-3
V: TRBV5-5
CDR3: CASSSTWLALGDTQYF
DNA: TGTGCCAGCAGCTCCACGTGGCTAGCGCTTGGAGATACGCAGTATTTT

D: TRBD1
size: NA
J: TRBJ1-4
V: TRBV2
CDR3: CASSPLGTGGAGLFF
DNA: TGTGCCAGCAGCCCCCTTGGGACAGGGGGAGCCGGACTGTTTTTT

D: TRBD1
size: NA
J: TRBJ1-6
V: TRBV2
CDR3: CASRGTGTYNSPLHF
DNA: TGTGCCAGCAGGGGGACAGGGACGTATAATTCACCCCTCCACTTT

D: TRBD1
size: once
J: TRBJ2-5
V: TRBV18
CDR3: CASSPELGQGGQPQYF
DNA: TGTGCCAGCTCACCAGAGTTGGGACAGGGGGGTCAACCCCAGTACTTC

D: TRBD1
size: NA
J: TRBJ2-1
V: TRBV19
CDR3: CASMVTGGNEQFF
DNA: TGTGCCAGTATGGTGACAGGGGGTAATGAGCAGTTCTTC

D: TRBD2
size: few
J: TRBJ2-3
V: TRBV15
CDR3: CATSSDSGGALDTQYF
DNA: TGTGCCACCAGCAGCGACAGCGGGGGGGCCTTAGATACGCAGTATTTT